These 19 T cell receptor beta chains came from one sample sequenced in a study of tumor and adjacent non-tumor tissue in lung cancer. RNA was extracted from bulk tissue without any cell sorting. A modified ARM-PCR protocol with three rounds of nested PCR amplified TCRbeta. TCRdb reanalysed the multiplex PCR reads using MiXCR and keeps one entry per CDR3 protein. In the table there are fewer than 85,000 distinct CDR3 sequences, around three quarters of which are singletons. Specimen: lung tumor tissue. The receptor set was obtained from a man in his 60s with non-small cell lung cancer.

Concerning this clonotype: At one end the junction does not follow the germline gene, possibly because of a read error. This chain connects TRBV14 to TRBJ2-3; unclear D gene. The DNA end favors TRBJ1-5, so the J call may be wrong. The CDR3 consists of 15 residues. CDR1 and CDR2 (germline): SGHDN, FVKESK. CDR3 residues: CASRQGLAGADTQHF. The CDR3 bases are TGTGCCAGCAGGCAAGGACTAGCGGGAGCAGATACGCAGCATTTT.

This clonotype has a single count. A read error is likely, as this CDR3 ends without the conserved phenylalanine or tryptophan. This chain links TRBV14 with TRBJ2-5; 14 bases map to TRBD2. The CDR3 sequence is 16 residues long. Germline V lookup: CDR1 SGHDN, CDR2 FVKESK. The CDR3 DNA is TGTGCCATCAGCCGCTGGACTAGCGGGAGGCAGGAGACCCAGTACTAC. The encoded protein is CAISRWTSGRQETQYY.

Comments on this clonotype: The germline gene is not matched at one end of the junction; a read error may be the cause. The rearrangement links TRBV29-1 to TRBJ2-3; a weak D match, TRBD2 (6 bases). This CDR3 region has 13 residues. From germline, CDR1 is SQVTM and CDR2 ANQGSEA. The CDR3 loop is CSVGERVTDTQYF. In DNA, the CDR3 is TGCAGCGTCGGAGAGCGGGTTACAGATACACAGTATTTT.

A note on this clonotype: The junction does not match germline at one end; this may be a read error. V usage is TRBV6-6 and J usage is TRBJ2-2; D not certain. Germline V lookup: CDR1 MNHNY, CDR2 SVGAGI (reference sequence). The CDR3 totals 18 residues. The CDR3: CVSSTNVLSPSSTGELFF. In nucleotides, the CDR3 is TGTGTCAGCAGTACAAATGTCCTTTCTCCGTCGAGCACCGGGGAGCTGTTTTTT.

A word on this clonotype: The conserved final phenylalanine or tryptophan is absent from the CDR3, which likely points to a read error. The rearrangement joins TRBV6-5 to TRBJ1-3; D ambiguous. The CDR3 contains 15 residues. V was pared by 0 bases and J by 5 bases, with 11 bases between. The germline V gene encodes CDR1 MNHEY and CDR2 SVGAGI. The DNA of the CDR3 is TGTGCCAGCAGTTACTCCAGAAGATCTAGAAACACCATATATTCT. This encodes CASSYSRRSRNTIYS.

The chain links TRBV5-1 to TRBJ2-5, with TRBD2 matching over 10 bases. The CDR3 sequence is 19 residues long. Looked up from germline, CDR1 is SGHRS and CDR2 is YFSETQ. The V and J ends lost 4 bases and 1 base, in that order; junction bases with no gene match: 16. CDR3 DNA: TGCGCCAGCAGCCCAAGACAGGGGCCAGCGGGAGGGCTCCAAGAGACCCAGTACTTC. It is translated as CASSPRQGPAGGLQETQYF.

In regard to this clonotype: Given a much more abundant clone one base away, this may be a read error. V gene TRBV13 combines with J gene TRBJ1-1; 9 bases agree with TRBD1. CDR3 size: 14 residues. Germline CDR1 PRHDT, CDR2 FYEKMQ (reference sequence). This CDR3 is CASSFRQGVSESFF. In nucleotides, the CDR3 is TGTGCCAGCAGCTTTAGACAGGGGGTGTCTGAATCTTTCTTT. Based on the CDR3 plus reference TRBV13 and TRBJ1-1, the full variable domain is AAGVIQSPRHLIKEKRETATLKCYPIPRHDTVYWYQQGPGQDPQFLISFYEKMQSDKGSIPDRFSAQQFSDYHSELNMSSLELGDSALYFCASSFRQGVSESFFGQGTRLTVV.

Concerning this clonotype: The germline gene is not matched at one end of the junction; a read error may be the cause. This chain joins TRBV7-9 and TRBJ2-1, with D tentatively TRBD1 (6 bases). In germline, CDR1 is SEHNR, CDR2 FQNEAQ (reference sequence). The CDR3 has 10 residues. CDR3 amino acids: CAGQRDEHFF. CDR3 bases: TGTGCCGGACAGAGGGATGAGCACTTCTTC.

Points on this clonotype: At one boundary the junction diverges from the germline segment, which might be a read error. CDR3 protein: CVSSSQPGSRRGYTF. CDR3 coding DNA: TGTGTCAGCAGCTCACAACCCGGGAGTCGCCGAGGCTACACCTTC. The chain combines TRBV13 with TRBJ1-2, with D hard to call. Germline-derived CDR1 and CDR2 are PRHDT and FYEKMQ (reference sequence). The CDR3 is 15 residues long.

The V gene is TRBV14, the J gene TRBJ2-5; 10 nucleotides align to TRBD2. V lost 7 bases and J lost 2; bases outside the gene matches: 10. This CDR3 region has 16 residues. Per the germline V gene, CDR1 is SGHDN and CDR2 is FVKESK. CDR3 sequence (DNA): TGTGCCAGCAACCGCCGGATTAGCGGGAGGCAAGAGACCCAGTACTTC. Amino acid sequence: CASNRRISGRQETQYF.

About this clonotype: A much larger clone is a single base away; this may be a read error. V usage is TRBV5-1 and J usage is TRBJ2-2; tentative D call: TRBD1 (7 bases). Germline CDR1 SGHRS, CDR2 YFSETQ. This CDR3 has 15 residues. The CDR3 bases are TGCGCCAGCAGCTTGGAGGGACAGAACACCGGGGGGCTGTTTTTT. Protein product: CASSLEGQNTGGLFF.

This clonotype was counted once. The germline gene is not matched at one end of the junction; a read error may be the cause. This sequence joins TRBV14 and TRBJ2-1; 9 bases are shared with TRBD2. From germline, CDR1 is SGHDN and CDR2 FVKESK. The length of the CDR3 is 16 residues. The CDR3 DNA follows: TGTGCCAGCAGCGAAGAACCCCTAGCGGGATCGTATGAGCAGTTCTTC. It yields the protein CASSEEPLAGSYEQFF. The full variable domain, in which reference TRBV14 and TRBJ2-1 provide the parts outside the CDR3, is EAGVTQFPSHSVIEKGQTVTLRCDPISGHDNLYWYRRVMGKEIKFLLHFVKESKQDESGMPNNRFLAERTGGTYSTLKVQPAELEDSGVYFCASSEEPLAGSYEQFFGPGTRLTVL.

On this clonotype: The junction departs from germline at one end; a sequencing error may be responsible. The chain joins TRBV12-3 or TRBV12-4 to TRBJ1-1; D is unclear. This CDR3 contains 13 residues. The CDR3 reads CARSLSSSTEALF. CDR3 DNA: TGTGCCAGAAGCCTATCCAGTAGTACTGAAGCTCTCTTT.

With regard to this clonotype: An end of the junction does not agree with germline; a read error may underlie this. The chain links TRBV20-1 to TRBJ1-3; 10 nucleotides align to TRBD1. The CDR3 runs to 14 residues. Per the germline V gene, CDR1 is DFQATT and CDR2 is SNEGSKA (reference sequence). The CDR3 DNA is TGCAGTGCACGAGACAGGGGGCTCGGAGACACCATATATTTC. This sequence encodes CSARDRGLGDTIYF.

As regards this clonotype: This may stem from a read error, because a much larger clone lies one nucleotide away. The V and J genes are TRBV10-1 and TRBJ2-7; 10 bases line up with TRBD1. Germline values: CDR1 WNHNN, CDR2 SYGVQD (reference sequence). V lost 3 bases and J lost 3; bases outside the gene matches: 2. The CDR3 consists of 14 residues. CDR3 in amino acids: CASSDRDRGYEQYF. The DNA for the CDR3 is TGCGCCAGCAGTGATAGGGACAGGGGCTACGAGCAGTACTTC.

In DNA, the CDR3 is TGCAGTGCCGCAAGGACTAGCGGGGTCTACGAGCAGTACTTC. This gives the protein CSAARTSGVYEQYF. The chain combines TRBV20-1 with TRBJ2-7; TRBD2 matches at 12 bases. This CDR3 is 14 amino acids long. The V gene's germline CDR1 is DFQATT and CDR2 SNEGSKA (reference sequence). V dropped 6 bases and J dropped 3; count of bases not matched to a gene: 6.

About this clonotype: The conserved closing phenylalanine or tryptophan is absent in this CDR3, likely reflecting a read error. The rearrangement uses TRBV6-1 and TRBJ2-1; tentative D call: TRBD1 (5 bases). The germline CDR1 and CDR2 sequences are MNHNS and SASEGT. The CDR3 is made up of 14 amino acids. CDR3 in DNA: TGTACCAGCAATCCGCAGGGCTCCTACAATGAACAGTTCTTA. Protein product: CTSNPQGSYNEQFL.

As concerns this clonotype: This CDR3 is missing its conserved last phenylalanine or tryptophan, likely due to a read error. V and J are TRBV6-6 and TRBJ1-5; D is possibly TRBD1 (5 bases). CDR3 size: 16 residues. The V and J ends lost 0 bases and 1 base respectively, with 10 bases between them. The germline V gene has CDR1 MNHNY and CDR2 SVGAGI (reference sequence). CDR3 protein: CASSYSTGGSNQPQHL. In DNA form, the CDR3 reads TGTGCCAGCAGTTACTCCACAGGTGGGAGCAATCAGCCCCAGCATCTT.

With respect to this clonotype: Because the CDR3 is missing its conserved closing phenylalanine or tryptophan, this is likely a read error. The CDR3 is CSARDTGATYTQYS. The DNA of the CDR3 is TGCAGTGCTAGAGATACAGGAGCCACATATACGCAGTATTCT. The rearrangement links TRBV20-1 to TRBJ2-3; D is possibly TRBD1 (5 bases). Germline-derived CDR1 and CDR2 are DFQATT and SNEGSKA (reference sequence). This CDR3 has 14 residues.